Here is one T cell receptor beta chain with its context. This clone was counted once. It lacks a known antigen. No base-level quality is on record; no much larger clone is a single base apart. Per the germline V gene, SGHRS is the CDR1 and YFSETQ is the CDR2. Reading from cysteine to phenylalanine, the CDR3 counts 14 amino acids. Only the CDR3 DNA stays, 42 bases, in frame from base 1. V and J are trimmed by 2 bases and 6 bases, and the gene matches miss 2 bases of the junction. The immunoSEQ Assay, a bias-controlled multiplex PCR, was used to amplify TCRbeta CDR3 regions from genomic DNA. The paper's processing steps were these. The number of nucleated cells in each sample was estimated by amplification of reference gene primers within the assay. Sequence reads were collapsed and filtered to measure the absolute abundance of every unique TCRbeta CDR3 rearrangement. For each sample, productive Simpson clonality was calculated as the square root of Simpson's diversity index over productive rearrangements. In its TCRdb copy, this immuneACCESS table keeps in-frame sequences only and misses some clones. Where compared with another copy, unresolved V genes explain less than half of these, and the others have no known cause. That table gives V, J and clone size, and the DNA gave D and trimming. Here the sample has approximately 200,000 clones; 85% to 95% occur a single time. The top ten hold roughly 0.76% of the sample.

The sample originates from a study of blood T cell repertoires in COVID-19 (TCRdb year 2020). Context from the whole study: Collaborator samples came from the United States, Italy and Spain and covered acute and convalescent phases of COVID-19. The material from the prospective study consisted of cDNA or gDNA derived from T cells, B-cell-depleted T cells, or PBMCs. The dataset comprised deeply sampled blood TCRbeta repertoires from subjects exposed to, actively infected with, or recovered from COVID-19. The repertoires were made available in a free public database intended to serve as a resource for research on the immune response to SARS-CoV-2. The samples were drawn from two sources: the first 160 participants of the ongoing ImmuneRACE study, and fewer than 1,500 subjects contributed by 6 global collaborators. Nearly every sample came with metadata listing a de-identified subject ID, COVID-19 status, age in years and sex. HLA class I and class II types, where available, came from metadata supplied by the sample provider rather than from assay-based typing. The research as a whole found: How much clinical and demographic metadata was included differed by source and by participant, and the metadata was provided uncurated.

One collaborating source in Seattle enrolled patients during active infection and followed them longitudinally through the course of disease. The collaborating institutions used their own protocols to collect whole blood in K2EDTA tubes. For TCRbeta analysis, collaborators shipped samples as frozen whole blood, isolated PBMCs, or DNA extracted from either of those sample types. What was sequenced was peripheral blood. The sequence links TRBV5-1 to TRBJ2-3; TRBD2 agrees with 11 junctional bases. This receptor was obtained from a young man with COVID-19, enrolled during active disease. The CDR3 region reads CASSLRLAGDTQYF. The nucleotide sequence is TGCGCCAGCAGCTTACGACTAGCGGGGGATACGCAGTATTTT.